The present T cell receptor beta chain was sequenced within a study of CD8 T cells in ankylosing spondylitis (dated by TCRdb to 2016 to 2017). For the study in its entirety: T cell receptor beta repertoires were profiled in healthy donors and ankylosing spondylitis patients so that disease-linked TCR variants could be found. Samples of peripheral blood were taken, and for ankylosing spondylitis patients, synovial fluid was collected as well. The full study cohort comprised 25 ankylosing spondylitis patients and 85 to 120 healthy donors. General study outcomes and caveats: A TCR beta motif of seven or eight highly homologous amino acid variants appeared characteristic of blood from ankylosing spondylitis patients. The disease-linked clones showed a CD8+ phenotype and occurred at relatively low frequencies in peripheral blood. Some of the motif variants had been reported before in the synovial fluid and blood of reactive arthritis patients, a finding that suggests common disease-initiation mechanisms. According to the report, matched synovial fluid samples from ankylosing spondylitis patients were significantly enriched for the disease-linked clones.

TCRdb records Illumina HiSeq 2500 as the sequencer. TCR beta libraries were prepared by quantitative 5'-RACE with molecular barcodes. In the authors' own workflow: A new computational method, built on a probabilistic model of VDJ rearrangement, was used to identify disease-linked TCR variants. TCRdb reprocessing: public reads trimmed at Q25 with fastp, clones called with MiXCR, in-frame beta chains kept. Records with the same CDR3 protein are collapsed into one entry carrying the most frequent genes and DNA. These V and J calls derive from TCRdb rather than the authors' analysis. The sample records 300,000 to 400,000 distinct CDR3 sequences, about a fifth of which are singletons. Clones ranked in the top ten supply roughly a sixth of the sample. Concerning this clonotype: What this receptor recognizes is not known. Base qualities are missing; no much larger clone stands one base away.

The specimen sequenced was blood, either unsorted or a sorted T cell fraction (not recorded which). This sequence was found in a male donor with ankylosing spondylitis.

The DNA sequence reads TGCAGCACCGGGCGGGGCGGATTTGGAGGCGAGCAGTACTTC. Translated, this gives CSTGRGGFGGEQYF. The V and J genes are TRBV20-1 and TRBJ2-7; 6 matching bases give a weak D call of TRBD2. In the germline V gene (reference sequence), CDR1 corresponds to DFQATT and CDR2 to SNEGSKA. From cysteine to phenylalanine, the CDR3 is 14 amino acids long. The CDR3 DNA has 42 bases and is translated from base 1.